The clone carrying this T cell receptor (beta chain) is judged medium-sized (0.01 to 0.1%). TRB rearrangements were amplified by multiplex PCR with BIOMED2 TRB-A/B primers. TCRdb re-derived calls from the multiplex PCR reads in MiXCR, one entry per CDR3 protein. This sample has several thousand distinct CDR3 sequences, with under 25% found just once. The CDR3 totals 15 residues. J gave up 1 base and V 6 bases, and 5 bases lay outside the gene matches. In germline, CDR1 is MNHNS, CDR2 SASEGT. The source of the sample is a study of T and B cells in COVID-19 patients. TRB was amplified from around 250-500 ng of blood genomic DNA.

The origin of this receptor is a human donor who had recovered from COVID-19. The chain recombines TRBV6-1 with TRBJ2-2; TRBD1 matches 7 bases. Material: blood. CDR3 amino acids: CASSPGQENTGELFF. DNA for the CDR3: TGTGCCAGCAGCCCCGGACAGGAGAACACCGGGGAGCTGTTTTTT.